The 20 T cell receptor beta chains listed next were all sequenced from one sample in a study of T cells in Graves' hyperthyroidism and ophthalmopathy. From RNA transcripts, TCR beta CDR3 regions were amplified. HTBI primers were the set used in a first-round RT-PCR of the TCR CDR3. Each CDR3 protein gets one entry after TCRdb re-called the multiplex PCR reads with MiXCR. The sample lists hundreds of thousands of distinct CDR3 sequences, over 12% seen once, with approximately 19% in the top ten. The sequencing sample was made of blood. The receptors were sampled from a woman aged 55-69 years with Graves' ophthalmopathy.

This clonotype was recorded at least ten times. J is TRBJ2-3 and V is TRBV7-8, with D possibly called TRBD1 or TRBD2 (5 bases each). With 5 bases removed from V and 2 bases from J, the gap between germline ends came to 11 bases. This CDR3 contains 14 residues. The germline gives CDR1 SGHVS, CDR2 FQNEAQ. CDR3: CASSPGRNTDTQYF. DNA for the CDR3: TGTGCCAGCAGCCCGGGGCGGAACACAGATACGCAGTATTTT. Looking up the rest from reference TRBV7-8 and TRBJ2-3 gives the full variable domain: GAGVSQSPRYKVAKRGQDVALRCDPISGHVSLFWYQQALGQGPEFLTYFQNEAQLDKSGLPSDRFFAERPEGSVSTLKIQRTQQEDSAVYLCASSPGRNTDTQYFGPGTRLTVL.

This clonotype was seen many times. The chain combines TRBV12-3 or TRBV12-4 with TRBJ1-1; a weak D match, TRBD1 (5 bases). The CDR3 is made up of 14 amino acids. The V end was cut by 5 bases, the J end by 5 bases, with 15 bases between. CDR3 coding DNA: TGTGCCAGCAGTCTGACAGCCGGAGGGACTGAAGCTTTCTTT. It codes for CASSLTAGGTEAFF.

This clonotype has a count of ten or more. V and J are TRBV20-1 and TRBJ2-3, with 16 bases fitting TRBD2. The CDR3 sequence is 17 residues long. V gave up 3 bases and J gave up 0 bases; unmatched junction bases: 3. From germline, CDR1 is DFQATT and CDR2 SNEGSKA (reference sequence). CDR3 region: CSASGTSGGGSTDTQYF. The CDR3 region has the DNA TGCAGTGCTAGCGGGACTAGCGGGGGGGGTAGCACAGATACGCAGTATTTT.

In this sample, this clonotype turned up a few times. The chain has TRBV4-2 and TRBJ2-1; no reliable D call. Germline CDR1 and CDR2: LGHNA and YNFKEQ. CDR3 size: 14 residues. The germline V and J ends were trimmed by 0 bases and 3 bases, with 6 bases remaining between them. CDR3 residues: CASSQDRFYNEQFF. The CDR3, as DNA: TGTGCCAGCAGCCAAGACCGATTCTACAATGAGCAGTTCTTC.

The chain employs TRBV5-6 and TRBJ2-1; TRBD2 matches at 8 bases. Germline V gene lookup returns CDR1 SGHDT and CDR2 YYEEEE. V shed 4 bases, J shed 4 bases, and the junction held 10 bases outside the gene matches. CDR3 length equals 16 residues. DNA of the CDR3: TGTGCCAGCAGCCGGACTAGCCCTACCCTATACAATGAGCAGTTCTTC. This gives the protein CASSRTSPTLYNEQFF.

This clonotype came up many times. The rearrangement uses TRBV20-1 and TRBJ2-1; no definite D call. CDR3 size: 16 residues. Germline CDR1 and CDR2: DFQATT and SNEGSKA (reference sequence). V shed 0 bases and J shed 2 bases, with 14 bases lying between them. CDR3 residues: CSARDQAFGPYNEQFF. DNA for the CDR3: TGCAGTGCTAGAGATCAGGCATTCGGGCCCTACAATGAGCAGTTCTTC.

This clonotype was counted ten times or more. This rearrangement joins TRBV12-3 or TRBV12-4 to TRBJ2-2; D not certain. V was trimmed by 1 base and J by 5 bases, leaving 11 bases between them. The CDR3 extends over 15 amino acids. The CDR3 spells CASSLDTSSTGELFF. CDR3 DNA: TGTGCCAGCAGTTTAGACACAAGTAGTACCGGGGAGCTGTTTTTT.

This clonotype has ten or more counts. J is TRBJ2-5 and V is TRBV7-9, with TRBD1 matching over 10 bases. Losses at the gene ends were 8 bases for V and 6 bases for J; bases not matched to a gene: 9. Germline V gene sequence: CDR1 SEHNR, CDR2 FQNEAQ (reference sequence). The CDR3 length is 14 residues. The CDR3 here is CASRGTGESKTQYF. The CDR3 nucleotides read TGTGCCAGCCGGGGGACAGGGGAGTCGAAGACCCAGTACTTC.

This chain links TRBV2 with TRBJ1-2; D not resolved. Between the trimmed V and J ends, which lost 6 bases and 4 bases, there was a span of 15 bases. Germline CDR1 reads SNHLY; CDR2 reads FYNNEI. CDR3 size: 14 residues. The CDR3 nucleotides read TGTGCCAGCAGAACGGACCTTGATCTCTATGGCTACACCTTC. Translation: CASRTDLDLYGYTF.

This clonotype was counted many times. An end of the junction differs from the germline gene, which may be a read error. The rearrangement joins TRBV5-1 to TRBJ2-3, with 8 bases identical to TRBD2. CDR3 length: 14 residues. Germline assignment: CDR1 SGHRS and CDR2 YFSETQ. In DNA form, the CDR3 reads TGCGCCACCAGCCCTAGCGGGAGCACAGATACGCAGTATTTT. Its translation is CATSPSGSTDTQYF.

The CDR3 bases are TGTGCCAGCAGTTCAGGGAGGATCGGAAAACTGTTTTTT. Translated, it gives CASSSGRIGKLFF. The chain has TRBV12-3 or TRBV12-4 and TRBJ1-4; maybe TRBD1 (5 bases). Trimming cost V 4 bases and J 10 bases, with 13 bases left between them. The CDR3 extends over 13 amino acids.

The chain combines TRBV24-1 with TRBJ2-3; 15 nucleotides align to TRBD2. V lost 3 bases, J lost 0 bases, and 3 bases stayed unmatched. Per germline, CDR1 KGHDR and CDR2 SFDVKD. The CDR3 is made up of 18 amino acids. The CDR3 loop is CATSDPGTSGRSTDTQYF. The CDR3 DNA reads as TGTGCCACCAGTGATCCCGGGACTAGCGGGAGGAGCACAGATACGCAGTATTTT.

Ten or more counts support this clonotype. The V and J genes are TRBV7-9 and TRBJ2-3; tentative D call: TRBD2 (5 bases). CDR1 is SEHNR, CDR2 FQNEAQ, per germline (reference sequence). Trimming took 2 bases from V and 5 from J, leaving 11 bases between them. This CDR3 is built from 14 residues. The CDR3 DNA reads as TGTGCCAGCAGCTTACCCGGGAATAAAGATACGCAGTATTTT. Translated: CASSLPGNKDTQYF.

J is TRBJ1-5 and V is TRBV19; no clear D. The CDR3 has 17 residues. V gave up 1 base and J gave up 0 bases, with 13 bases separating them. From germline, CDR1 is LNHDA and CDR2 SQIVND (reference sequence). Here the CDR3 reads CASSIARFSHSNQPQHF. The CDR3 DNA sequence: TGTGCCAGTAGTATAGCCAGGTTCAGCCATAGCAATCAGCCCCAGCATTTT.

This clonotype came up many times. The CDR3 nucleotides are TGTGCCAGCTCATCTCCCAGGACTAGCGGATCCTACGAGCAGTACTTC. It encodes CASSSPRTSGSYEQYF. This chain links TRBV18 with TRBJ2-7, with TRBD2 matching over 10 bases. Germline-derived CDR1 and CDR2 are KGHSH and LQKENI. V shed 5 bases, J shed 1 base, and the junction held 8 bases outside the gene matches. The CDR3 extends over 16 amino acids.

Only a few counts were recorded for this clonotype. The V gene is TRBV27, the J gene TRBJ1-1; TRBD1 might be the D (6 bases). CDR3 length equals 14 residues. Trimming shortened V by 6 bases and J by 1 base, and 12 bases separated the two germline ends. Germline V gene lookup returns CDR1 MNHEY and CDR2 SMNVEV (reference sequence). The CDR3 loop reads CASRLSGANTEAFF. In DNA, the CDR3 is TGTGCCAGCAGACTGTCAGGGGCGAACACTGAAGCTTTCTTT.

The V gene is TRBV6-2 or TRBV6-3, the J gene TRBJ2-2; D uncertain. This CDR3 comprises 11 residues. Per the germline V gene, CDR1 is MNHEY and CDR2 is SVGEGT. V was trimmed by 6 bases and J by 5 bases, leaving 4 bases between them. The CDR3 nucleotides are TGTGCCAGCAGGAGAACCGGGGAGCTGTTTTTT. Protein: CASRRTGELFF.

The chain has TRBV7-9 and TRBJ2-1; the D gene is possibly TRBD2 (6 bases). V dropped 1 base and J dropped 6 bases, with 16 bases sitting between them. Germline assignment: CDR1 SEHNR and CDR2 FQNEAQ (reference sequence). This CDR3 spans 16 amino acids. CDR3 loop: CASSLGRGVRTNEQFF. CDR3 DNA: TGTGCCAGCAGCTTAGGGAGGGGCGTGAGGACCAATGAGCAGTTCTTC.

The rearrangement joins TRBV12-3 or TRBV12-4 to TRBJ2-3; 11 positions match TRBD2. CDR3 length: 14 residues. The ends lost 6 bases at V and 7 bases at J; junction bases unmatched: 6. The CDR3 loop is CASRVAGGANTQYF. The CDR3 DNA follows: TGTGCCAGCAGGGTAGCGGGAGGGGCCAATACGCAGTATTTT.

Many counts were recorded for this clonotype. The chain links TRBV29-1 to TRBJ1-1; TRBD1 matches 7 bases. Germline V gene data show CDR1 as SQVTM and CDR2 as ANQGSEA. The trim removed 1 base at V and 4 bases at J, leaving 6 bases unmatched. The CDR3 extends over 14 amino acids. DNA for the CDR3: TGCAGCGTTGAAGGACAGGGAAGTTTCACTGAAGCTTTCTTT. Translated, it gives CSVEGQGSFTEAFF.